These T cell receptor beta chains were read from a single sample in a study of early T cells in non-severe SARS-CoV-2 infection. TCRdb re-called the 5' RACE reads with MiXCR, one entry per CDR3 protein. The table includes tens of thousands of distinct CDR3 sequences, approximately 10% detected once. The starting material was whole blood, obtained at baseline. These receptors all stem from an adult who was a healthcare worker with PCR-confirmed SARS-CoV-2 infection or an uninfected control (not recorded which). Each CDR3 is given with its conserved first and last residue. Each record gives: D gene, J gene, V gene, clone size, CDR3 protein, CDR3 DNA. The D gene is left open where the match is weak. Some rows have no size entry. The others give once, few or many, or a class for an expanded clone.

d_call: .; j_call: TRBJ1-2; v_call: TRBV14; clone_size: .; cdr3_aa: CASSQDPAGGYTF; cdr3_nt: TGTGCCAGCAGCCAGGACCCCGCCGGCGGCTACACCTTC
d_call: TRBD1; j_call: TRBJ1-1; v_call: TRBV3-1; clone_size: few; cdr3_aa: CASSRQGDHTEAFF; cdr3_nt: TGTGCCAGCAGTCGACAGGGGGATCACACTGAAGCTTTCTTT
d_call: TRBD1; j_call: TRBJ2-7; v_call: TRBV12-3/TRBV12-4; clone_size: few; cdr3_aa: CASSYDRGNEQYF; cdr3_nt: TGTGCCAGCAGTTATGACAGGGGTAACGAGCAGTACTTC
d_call: .; j_call: TRBJ2-1; v_call: TRBV6-4; clone_size: .; cdr3_aa: CAWRGHYNEQFF; cdr3_nt: TGTGCCTGGCGGGGCCACTACAATGAGCAGTTCTTC
d_call: .; j_call: TRBJ1-3; v_call: TRBV6-1; clone_size: few; cdr3_aa: CASFRQAGNTIYF; cdr3_nt: TGTGCCAGCTTCAGGCAGGCTGGAAACACCATATATTTT
d_call: .; j_call: TRBJ1-6; v_call: TRBV2; clone_size: many; cdr3_aa: CASSLQGSFHF; cdr3_nt: TGTGCCAGCAGTTTACAGGGTTCCTTCCACTTT
d_call: .; j_call: TRBJ2-4; v_call: TRBV7-6; clone_size: few; cdr3_aa: CASSLGTLAKNIQYF; cdr3_nt: TGTGCCAGCAGCTTAGGAACCCTAGCCAAAAACATTCAGTACTTC
d_call: TRBD1; j_call: TRBJ2-1; v_call: TRBV12-3/TRBV12-4; clone_size: .; cdr3_aa: CASRPPGQDRRGSYNEQFF; cdr3_nt: TGTGCCAGCAGGCCCCCGGGACAGGACCGGCGGGGCTCCTACAATGAGCAGTTCTTC
d_call: .; j_call: TRBJ1-1; v_call: TRBV9; clone_size: .; cdr3_aa: CASSVGGRTEAFF; cdr3_nt: TGTGCCAGCAGCGTAGGGGGTCGAACTGAAGCTTTCTTT
d_call: .; j_call: TRBJ1-1; v_call: TRBV7-9; clone_size: many; cdr3_aa: CASSSDRSEAFF; cdr3_nt: TGTGCCAGCAGCAGTGACAGGTCGGAAGCTTTCTTT
d_call: TRBD2; j_call: TRBJ2-2; v_call: TRBV6-1; clone_size: .; cdr3_aa: CASSERTSGANTGELFF; cdr3_nt: TGTGCCAGCAGTGAGCGGACTAGCGGGGCGAACACCGGGGAGCTGTTTTTT
d_call: .; j_call: TRBJ2-5; v_call: TRBV5-4; clone_size: many; cdr3_aa: CASSYPGETQYF; cdr3_nt: TGTGCCAGCAGCTACCCTGGGGAGACCCAGTACTTC
d_call: .; j_call: TRBJ2-1; v_call: TRBV18; clone_size: few; cdr3_aa: CASSPGGDQGGMQFF; cdr3_nt: TGTGCCAGCTCCCCTGGAGGGGATCAAGGGGGTATGCAGTTCTTC
d_call: TRBD1; j_call: TRBJ2-1; v_call: TRBV18; clone_size: few; cdr3_aa: CASSQDRAYEQFF; cdr3_nt: TGTGCCAGCTCACAGGACAGGGCTTATGAGCAGTTCTTC
d_call: TRBD1; j_call: TRBJ2-7; v_call: TRBV29-1; clone_size: few; cdr3_aa: CSVGQGVAYEQYF; cdr3_nt: TGCAGCGTGGGACAGGGGGTTGCCTACGAGCAGTACTTC
d_call: .; j_call: TRBJ2-7; v_call: TRBV10-2; clone_size: many; cdr3_aa: CASSESTRDEQYF; cdr3_nt: TGCGCCAGCAGTGAGTCGACGAGGGACGAGCAGTACTTC
d_call: .; j_call: TRBJ1-1; v_call: TRBV10-2; clone_size: .; cdr3_aa: CASSEQAYETEAFF; cdr3_nt: TGCGCCAGCAGTGAACAGGCGTATGAGACTGAAGCTTTCTTT
d_call: .; j_call: TRBJ1-3; v_call: TRBV7-2; clone_size: few; cdr3_aa: CASSLVPAGGNTIYF; cdr3_nt: TGTGCCAGCAGCTTAGTACCCGCGGGGGGAAACACCATATATTTT
d_call: .; j_call: TRBJ2-1; v_call: TRBV12-3/TRBV12-4; clone_size: .; cdr3_aa: CASSSQSPYNEQFF; cdr3_nt: TGTGCCAGCAGTTCCCAATCTCCCTACAATGAGCAGTTCTTC
d_call: .; j_call: TRBJ2-1; v_call: TRBV4-3; clone_size: few; cdr3_aa: CASSRIRGGSPYNEQFF; cdr3_nt: TGCGCCAGCAGCCGCATACGAGGCGGATCCCCCTACAATGAGCAGTTCTTC
d_call: .; j_call: TRBJ2-4; v_call: TRBV9; clone_size: few; cdr3_aa: CASSANVAKNIQYF; cdr3_nt: TGTGCCAGCAGCGCGAATGTAGCCAAAAACATTCAGTACTTC
d_call: .; j_call: TRBJ1-4; v_call: TRBV28; clone_size: few; cdr3_aa: CASSTPGGGANEKLFF; cdr3_nt: TGTGCCAGCAGCACCCCTGGGGGCGGCGCTAATGAAAAACTGTTTTTT
d_call: TRBD2; j_call: TRBJ2-3; v_call: TRBV6-2/TRBV6-3; clone_size: few; cdr3_aa: CASSYSTSGTSTDTQYF; cdr3_nt: TGTGCCAGCAGTTACTCAACTAGCGGGACGAGCACAGATACGCAGTATTTT
d_call: .; j_call: TRBJ1-2; v_call: TRBV11-2; clone_size: many; cdr3_aa: CASSLGGNGYTF; cdr3_nt: TGTGCCAGCAGCTTAGGGGGAAATGGCTACACCTTC
d_call: .; j_call: TRBJ2-2; v_call: TRBV5-4; clone_size: .; cdr3_aa: CASSSPQLGQLFF; cdr3_nt: TGTGCCAGCAGCTCCCCACAGCTCGGGCAGCTGTTTTTT
d_call: .; j_call: TRBJ2-7; v_call: TRBV21-1; clone_size: many; cdr3_aa: CASSKVSLAGVYEQYF; cdr3_nt: TGTGCCAGCAGCAAAGTGTCGCTAGCGGGAGTATACGAGCAGTACTTC
d_call: TRBD2; j_call: TRBJ2-5; v_call: TRBV11-2; clone_size: .; cdr3_aa: CASSFRLAGVETQYF; cdr3_nt: TGTGCCAGCAGCTTTCGACTAGCGGGAGTTGAGACCCAGTACTTC
d_call: TRBD2; j_call: TRBJ2-7; v_call: TRBV3-1; clone_size: .; cdr3_aa: CASSQRGLAGGPSYEQYF; cdr3_nt: TGTGCCAGCAGCCAACGGGGACTAGCGGGAGGCCCTTCCTACGAGCAGTACTTC
d_call: .; j_call: TRBJ1-3; v_call: TRBV2; clone_size: many; cdr3_aa: CASSEGSGIGNTIYF; cdr3_nt: TGTGCCAGCAGTGAAGGTTCCGGGATAGGAAACACCATATATTTT
d_call: .; j_call: TRBJ1-1; v_call: TRBV12-3/TRBV12-4; clone_size: .; cdr3_aa: CASSLRINTEAFF; cdr3_nt: TGTGCCAGCAGTTTGAGAATTAACACTGAAGCTTTCTTT
d_call: TRBD2; j_call: TRBJ2-3; v_call: TRBV6-5; clone_size: few; cdr3_aa: CASSPLSGRKSDTQYF; cdr3_nt: TGTGCCAGCAGTCCTCTTAGCGGGAGGAAATCAGATACGCAGTATTTT
d_call: TRBD2; j_call: TRBJ2-1; v_call: TRBV11-3; clone_size: .; cdr3_aa: CASSSLAGGRSYNEQFF; cdr3_nt: TGTGCCAGCAGCTCCTTAGCGGGAGGTAGGTCCTACAATGAGCAGTTCTTC
d_call: .; j_call: TRBJ2-2; v_call: TRBV7-3; clone_size: .; cdr3_aa: CASSPERTRTPGSCFF; cdr3_nt: .
d_call: .; j_call: TRBJ1-6; v_call: TRBV12-3/TRBV12-4; clone_size: few; cdr3_aa: CASRPVSSYNSPLHF; cdr3_nt: TGTGCCAGCAGACCGGTGAGCTCCTATAATTCACCCCTCCACTTT
d_call: TRBD1; j_call: TRBJ2-7; v_call: TRBV7-8; clone_size: few; cdr3_aa: CASRPGDSHYEQYF; cdr3_nt: TGTGCCAGCAGACCCGGGGACAGCCACTACGAGCAGTACTTC
d_call: TRBD2; j_call: TRBJ2-1; v_call: TRBV12-3/TRBV12-4; clone_size: few; cdr3_aa: CASSSSGSSNEQFF; cdr3_nt: TGTGCCAGCAGCTCTAGCGGGAGTTCCAATGAGCAGTTCTTC
d_call: TRBD1; j_call: TRBJ2-5; v_call: TRBV7-2; clone_size: .; cdr3_aa: CASSLDRGPGETQYF; cdr3_nt: TGTGCCAGCAGCCTGGACAGGGGGCCGGGAGAGACCCAGTACTTC
d_call: TRBD2; j_call: TRBJ2-3; v_call: TRBV10-3; clone_size: many; cdr3_aa: CAISESSTSGRSTDTQYF; cdr3_nt: TGTGCCATCAGTGAGTCGTCGACTAGCGGGAGAAGCACAGATACGCAGTATTTT
d_call: .; j_call: TRBJ2-3; v_call: TRBV3-1; clone_size: many; cdr3_aa: CASSQAGGVADTQYF; cdr3_nt: TGTGCCAGCAGCCAAGCCGGGGGCGTAGCAGATACGCAGTATTTT
d_call: .; j_call: TRBJ1-6; v_call: TRBV7-2; clone_size: few; cdr3_aa: CASSPRGDNSPLHF; cdr3_nt: TGTGCCAGCAGCCCAAGGGGGGATAATTCACCCCTCCACTTT
d_call: TRBD1; j_call: TRBJ1-5; v_call: TRBV19; clone_size: many; cdr3_aa: CASSSRQGHNQPQHF; cdr3_nt: TGTGCCAGTAGTTCCCGACAGGGGCACAATCAGCCCCAGCATTTT
d_call: TRBD2; j_call: TRBJ2-3; v_call: TRBV11-3; clone_size: many; cdr3_aa: CASSLSTSGGTDTQYF; cdr3_nt: TGTGCCAGCAGCCTGTCGACTAGCGGGGGGACAGATACGCAGTATTTT
d_call: .; j_call: TRBJ2-2; v_call: TRBV6-6; clone_size: .; cdr3_aa: CASSYSRNRRGAGGELFF; cdr3_nt: TGTGCCAGCAGTTACTCGAGGAACAGGCGTGGGGCAGGCGGGGAGCTGTTTTTT
d_call: TRBD1; j_call: TRBJ1-2; v_call: TRBV6-1; clone_size: few; cdr3_aa: CASSEGQGSYGYTF; cdr3_nt: TGTGCCAGCAGTGAAGGACAGGGGAGCTATGGCTACACCTTC
d_call: .; j_call: TRBJ2-5; v_call: TRBV14; clone_size: .; cdr3_aa: CASSQELMGTQYF; cdr3_nt: TGTGCCAGCAGCCAAGAATTAATGGGGACCCAGTACTTC
d_call: .; j_call: TRBJ2-7; v_call: TRBV18; clone_size: .; cdr3_aa: CASSLTTSSEAEQYF; cdr3_nt: TGTGCCAGCTCACTTACGACTAGTTCTGAAGCCGAGCAGTACTTC
d_call: TRBD2; j_call: TRBJ2-1; v_call: TRBV2; clone_size: few; cdr3_aa: CASSERGLATSYNEQFF; cdr3_nt: TGTGCCAGCAGTGAAAGAGGACTAGCTACCTCCTACAATGAGCAGTTCTTC
d_call: .; j_call: TRBJ2-1; v_call: TRBV7-2; clone_size: .; cdr3_aa: CASSFTGTLYNEQFF; cdr3_nt: TGTGCCAGCAGCTTCACCGGGACCCTTTACAATGAGCAGTTCTTC
d_call: .; j_call: TRBJ2-2; v_call: TRBV4-1; clone_size: few; cdr3_aa: CASFGLFF; cdr3_nt: TGCGCCAGCTTCGGGCTGTTTTTT
d_call: .; j_call: TRBJ2-5; v_call: TRBV29-1; clone_size: .; cdr3_aa: CSVDPRSVQETQYF; cdr3_nt: TGCAGCGTTGACCCCCGTTCAGTACAAGAGACCCAGTACTTC
d_call: .; j_call: TRBJ2-7; v_call: TRBV5-1; clone_size: .; cdr3_aa: CASSLDRYYEQYF; cdr3_nt: TGCGCCAGCAGCCTGGACAGATACTACGAGCAGTACTTC
d_call: .; j_call: TRBJ1-3; v_call: TRBV2; clone_size: few; cdr3_aa: CASRGNSGNTIYF; cdr3_nt: TGTGCCAGCAGGGGCAACTCTGGAAACACCATATATTTT
d_call: .; j_call: TRBJ1-5; v_call: TRBV6-1; clone_size: .; cdr3_aa: CASSESRNQPQHF; cdr3_nt: TGTGCCAGCAGTGAGAGCCGTAATCAGCCCCAGCATTTT
d_call: TRBD2; j_call: TRBJ2-7; v_call: TRBV2; clone_size: many; cdr3_aa: CATQREGYEQYF; cdr3_nt: TGTGCCACACAGCGGGAAGGCTACGAGCAGTACTTC
d_call: .; j_call: TRBJ1-3; v_call: TRBV2; clone_size: .; cdr3_aa: CASTDTSGNAIYF; cdr3_nt: TGTGCCAGCACCGACACCTCTGGAAACGCCATATATTTT
d_call: .; j_call: TRBJ2-3; v_call: TRBV20-1; clone_size: many; cdr3_aa: CSASGPTDTQYF; cdr3_nt: TGCAGTGCTAGCGGACCCACAGATACGCAGTATTTT
d_call: .; j_call: TRBJ2-5; v_call: TRBV5-5; clone_size: few; cdr3_aa: CASSLATGEQETQYF; cdr3_nt: TGTGCCAGCAGCTTGGCCACGGGGGAGCAAGAGACCCAGTACTTC
d_call: TRBD1; j_call: TRBJ1-2; v_call: TRBV4-3; clone_size: few; cdr3_aa: CASSQGQGARGYTF; cdr3_nt: TGCGCCAGCAGCCAAGGCCAGGGGGCGCGGGGCTACACCTTC
d_call: .; j_call: TRBJ1-1; v_call: TRBV6-2/TRBV6-3; clone_size: .; cdr3_aa: CASSSQRRGTEAFF; cdr3_nt: TGTGCCAGCAGCTCTCAGAGGAGAGGCACTGAAGCTTTCTTT
d_call: .; j_call: TRBJ2-7; v_call: TRBV11-2; clone_size: .; cdr3_aa: CASSYYSYEQYF; cdr3_nt: TGTGCCAGCAGCTATTACAGCTACGAGCAGTACTTC